A selection of T cell receptor beta chains follows, all from one sample in a study of blood T cell repertoires in COVID-19. Some clones are missing from TCRdb's copy, which holds only in-frame ones; the method was immunoSEQ multiplex PCR. This table has 150,000 to 200,000 clones, 75% to 90% appearing once. Sequences were obtained from PBMCs or T cells enriched from blood (not recorded which). These receptors were obtained from a woman aged 18-29 years who had recovered from COVID-19. Both conserved end residues are part of each CDR3. The D gene is left open where the match is weak. Expanded clones are given a class, and other clones once, few, many or no size at all.

CDR3 DNA	CDR3 protein	D gene	clone size	V gene	J gene	CDR3 length
TGTGCCAGCACCCTAACAGGGGGAGCCTCCTACGAGCAGTACTTC	CASTLTGGASYEQYF	TRBD1	once	TRBV27	TRBJ2-7	15
TGCGCCAGCAGCCAGGAGACTAGCTTTCCCGAGCAGTACTTC	CASSQETSFPEQYF	TRBD2	NA	TRBV4-3	TRBJ2-7	14
TGTGCCAGCAGTCCTCTTTTTGGGGGCCGCGGGACCGGGGAGCTGTTTTTT	CASSPLFGGRGTGELFF	NA	NA	TRBV28	TRBJ2-2	17
TGTGCCAGCTCACCGGTCAGGGGGCAGGAAAATTCACCCCTCCACTTT	CASSPVRGQENSPLHF	TRBD1	NA	TRBV18	TRBJ1-6	16
TGCGCCACCTCTAGCGGGAGCCACGAGCAGTACTTC	CATSSGSHEQYF	TRBD2	NA	TRBV4-1	TRBJ2-7	12
TGTGCCAGCAGCTCTGGAAGACAGGGGGCCATCAACGAGCAGTACTTC	CASSSGRQGAINEQYF	TRBD1	NA	TRBV5-4	TRBJ2-7	16
TGTGCCAGCAGTTTATCCCCCCGGACAGTAGGGATTCAGCCCCAGCATTTT	CASSLSPRTVGIQPQHF	NA	NA	TRBV28	TRBJ1-5	17
TGTGCCAGCAGTGAAGCGGGGACAGGGTACGCTGAAGCTTTCTTT	CASSEAGTGYAEAFF	TRBD1	NA	TRBV6-1	TRBJ1-1	15
TGTGCCAGTAGTCCAGGGTTAGCCAACTATGGCTACACCTTC	CASSPGLANYGYTF	NA	once	TRBV19	TRBJ1-2	14
TGTGCCAGCAGCCCCGGACAGGGCGATACGCAGTATTTT	CASSPGQGDTQYF	TRBD1	NA	TRBV5-4	TRBJ2-3	13
TGTGCCAGCAGCGCGGGGGACGGGTTTTATAATTCACCCCTCCACTTT	CASSAGDGFYNSPLHF	NA	NA	TRBV9	TRBJ1-6	16